These T cell receptor beta chains were read from a single sample in a study of cytomegalovirus exposure and HLA in healthy donors. The method was immunoSEQ multiplex PCR; TCRdb's version includes in-frame clones alone and lacks a portion of them. The table lists just over 150,000 clones. The sample comprised PBMCs. The receptors originated from a woman aged 55-75 years in good health and CMV-seronegative. Each CDR3 is given with its conserved first and last residue. Fields, in order: V gene, D gene, J gene, CDR3 DNA, CDR3 protein. The D gene is left open where the match is weak.

v_call: TRBV5-4; d_call: TRBD1; j_call: TRBJ2-2; cdr3_nt: TGTGCCAGCAGCTTTGGACAGGGGGCGAACACCGGGGAGCTGTTTTTT; cdr3_aa: CASSFGQGANTGELFF
v_call: TRBV7-3; d_call: NA; j_call: TRBJ2-1; cdr3_nt: TGTGCCAGCAGCTTAACTGCGACAGGTCTAAATGAGCAGTTCTTC; cdr3_aa: CASSLTATGLNEQFF
v_call: TRBV5-4; d_call: TRBD1; j_call: TRBJ1-1; cdr3_nt: TGTGCCAGCAGCTTGACAGGGGGCGAGAACACTGAAGCTTTCTTT; cdr3_aa: CASSLTGGENTEAFF
v_call: TRBV13; d_call: TRBD2; j_call: TRBJ2-2; cdr3_nt: TGTGCCAGCAGCTTAGACGGGGGGACCGGGGAGCTGTTTTTT; cdr3_aa: CASSLDGGTGELFF
v_call: TRBV5-4; d_call: TRBD2; j_call: TRBJ2-6; cdr3_nt: TGTGCCAGCAGCGAGGGACTATTTTCCGGGGCCAACGTCCTGACTTTC; cdr3_aa: CASSEGLFSGANVLTF
v_call: TRBV5-1; d_call: NA; j_call: TRBJ2-7; cdr3_nt: TGCGCCAGCAGCTTGGGGGGCGACACTTACGAGCAGTACTTC; cdr3_aa: CASSLGGDTYEQYF
v_call: TRBV10-2; d_call: NA; j_call: TRBJ2-7; cdr3_nt: TGCGCCAGCAGTGACCGCCGGATAGCGCGGGAGCAGTACTTC; cdr3_aa: CASSDRRIAREQYF
v_call: TRBV25-1; d_call: TRBD2; j_call: TRBJ2-1; cdr3_nt: TGTGCCAGCAGTGAATATACGCCGGGACTAGCAGTTGACAATGAGCAGTTCTTC; cdr3_aa: CASSEYTPGLAVDNEQFF
v_call: TRBV5-1; d_call: TRBD1; j_call: TRBJ2-4; cdr3_nt: TGCGCCAGCAGCTTGACAGGGACAGGCGACATTCAGTACTTC; cdr3_aa: CASSLTGTGDIQYF
v_call: TRBV25-1; d_call: TRBD1; j_call: TRBJ1-6; cdr3_nt: TGTGCCAGCAGTCAACAGGGGGCGTATTCACCCCTCCACTTT; cdr3_aa: CASSQQGAYSPLHF
v_call: TRBV18; d_call: TRBD1; j_call: TRBJ2-7; cdr3_nt: TGTGCCAGCTCAGGAAGGGGGCGAACCTACGAGCAGTACTTC; cdr3_aa: CASSGRGRTYEQYF
v_call: TRBV5-1; d_call: NA; j_call: TRBJ1-4; cdr3_nt: TGCGCCAGCAGCTTGTGGACTCCCCAGGAAGGTGAAAAACTGTTTTTT; cdr3_aa: CASSLWTPQEGEKLFF
v_call: TRBV27; d_call: NA; j_call: TRBJ1-2; cdr3_nt: TGTGCCAGCAGTATGCGGAACAACTATGGCTACACCTTC; cdr3_aa: CASSMRNNYGYTF
v_call: TRBV5-1; d_call: NA; j_call: TRBJ2-7; cdr3_nt: TGCGCCAGCAGCTCTGGGGAAGCGGCCCTCTACGAGCAGTACTTC; cdr3_aa: CASSSGEAALYEQYF
v_call: TRBV6-6; d_call: NA; j_call: TRBJ2-5; cdr3_nt: TGTGCCAGCAGTTACGCCGGGGAGACCCAGTACTTC; cdr3_aa: CASSYAGETQYF